This TCR beta chain comes out of a study of OX40 agonist ivuxolimab in advanced cancers. General study results and limits: The study found that CD8+ T cells averaged more expanded clones than CD4+. At doses 0.1 to 3.0 mg/kg, CD4+ and CD8+ clones expanded.

Sampling times: baseline, cycle 4 day 1, cycle 7 day 1. Concerning this clone itself: The target antigen is unknown.

Profiling relied on immunoSEQ multiplex PCR, and the TCRdb table lists in-frame clones only, not all of them. This sample yields around 64,000 clones, of which 87% are seen a single time; roughly 0.77% belongs to the top ten. The CDR3 covers 11 residues. The sample consisted of CD4+ or CD8+ T cells sorted from blood, taken in a trial of the OX40 agonist ivuxolimab. The origin of this receptor is an adult with an advanced solid tumor such as melanoma, head and neck, liver or kidney cancer. The chain is built from TRBV21-1 and TRBJ1-5. TRBV21-1 is designated a pseudogene. In nucleotides, the CDR3 is TGTGCCAGCAGCGGAAATCAGCCCCAGCATTTT. It translates to CASSGNQPQHF.